These 26 T cell receptor beta chains share one sample of origin, sequenced in a study of blood T cell dynamics during melanoma immunotherapy. Assay: immunoSEQ multiplex PCR; the TCRdb copy retains only in-frame clones and omits some. This table holds about 13,000 clones, 90% to 95% found once. Noted time point: pre-treatment baseline. This specimen consisted of effector memory CD8+ T cells from blood, obtained from a patient treated with checkpoint blockade. The receptor source for this set is a human donor with melanoma.

The chain employs TRBV4-3 and TRBJ2-7; no firm D call. Between the trimmed V and J ends, which lost 1 base and 2 bases, there was a span of 6 bases. The CDR3 is made up of 13 amino acids. Looked up from germline, CDR1 is LGHNA and CDR2 is YSLEER. CDR3 residues: CASSQGITYEQYF. CDR3 nucleotides: TGCGCCAGCAGCCAAGGGATTACCTACGAGCAGTACTTC.

The count of this clone is one. The genes are TRBV29-1 and TRBJ2-7, with 11 bases lining up with TRBD2. CDR3 length: 17 amino acids. The trim removed 5 bases at V and 2 bases at J, leaving 14 bases unmatched. The germline V gene has CDR1 SQVTM and CDR2 ANQGSEA. Here the CDR3 DNA reads TGCAGCGTTCTAGGGACTAGCGGAGCCCAAACCCCCTACGAGCAGTACTTC. It is translated as CSVLGTSGAQTPYEQYF.

This sequence joins TRBV9 and TRBJ2-7; D gene ambiguous. The length of the CDR3 is 16 residues. Between the trimmed V and J ends, which lost 0 bases and 0 bases, there was a span of 13 bases. In germline, CDR1 is SGDLS, CDR2 YYNGEE. CDR3 DNA sequence: TGTGCCAGCAGCGTAGATGGGGTCACAAGCTCCTACGAGCAGTACTTC. Its translation: CASSVDGVTSSYEQYF. Complete variable domain (other parts from reference TRBV9 and TRBJ2-7): DSGVTQTPKHLITATGQRVTLRCSPRSGDLSVYWYQQSLDQGLQFLIQYYNGEERAKGNILERFSAQQFPDLHSELNLSSLELGDSALYFCASSVDGVTSSYEQYFGPGTRLTVT.

This chain joins TRBV27 and TRBJ2-7; TRBD1 is a possible D gene (5 bases). Germline V gene data show CDR1 as MNHEY and CDR2 as SMNVEV (reference sequence). The CDR3 is 13 residues long. The CDR3 nucleotides are TGTACTTCGCGTGTAGGGGTTTCGGGTGAGCAGTACTTC. The encoded protein is CTSRVGVSGEQYF.

This clone came up once. V and J are TRBV18 and TRBJ1-5; D not certain. Deletions cut 3 bases from V and 7 bases from J, with 10 bases between. Germline lookup yields CDR1 KGHSH and CDR2 LQKENI. This CDR3 has 13 amino acids. Here the CDR3 reads CASSPPTGQPQHF. CDR3 sequence (DNA): TGTGCCAGCTCACCCCCGACCGGCCAGCCCCAGCATTTT.

This chain links TRBV19 with TRBJ2-7, with a weak D call TRBD1 (5 bases). The CDR3 contains 14 residues. V lost 5 bases to trimming and J lost 2 bases, with 13 bases between them. Germline V lookup: CDR1 LNHDA, CDR2 SQIVND (reference sequence). CDR3 sequence (DNA): TGTGCCAGTAGTTGGACAATTGGGGCCTACGAGCAGTACTTC. Protein sequence: CASSWTIGAYEQYF.

The chain has TRBV19 and TRBJ2-3; D remains unclear. Germline assignment: CDR1 LNHDA and CDR2 SQIVND (reference sequence). V lost 2 bases and J 9 bases, leaving 15 bases between the germline ends. The CDR3 loop spans 14 amino acids. The CDR3 DNA follows: TGTGCCAGTAGTATAATCCCAGGCGAGAGGACGCAGTATTTT. Its protein product is CASSIIPGERTQYF. Full variable domain (missing parts from reference TRBV19 and TRBJ2-3): DGGITQSPKYLFRKEGQNVTLSCEQNLNHDAMYWYRQDPGQGLRLIYYSQIVNDFQKGDIAEGYSVSREKKESFPLTVTSAQKNPTAFYLCASSIIPGERTQYFGPGTRLTVL.

The V call is TRBV2, the J call TRBJ2-7; a weak D match, TRBD2 (6 bases). The CDR3 covers 13 residues. V gave up 7 bases and J gave up 7 bases, with 17 bases separating them. Per germline, CDR1 SNHLY and CDR2 FYNNEI. CDR3: CASISEGGSEQYF. The CDR3 nucleotides read TGTGCCAGCATTTCGGAGGGTGGAAGTGAGCAGTACTTC.

The V gene is TRBV5-4, the J gene TRBJ1-1, with D possibly being TRBD1 (6 bases). Germline CDR1 SGHNT, CDR2 YYREEE (reference sequence). The CDR3 is made up of 11 amino acids. This CDR3 reads CVATGNTEAFF. The CDR3 DNA is TGTGTTGCGACAGGGAACACTGAAGCTTTCTTT. Together with reference TRBV5-4 and TRBJ1-1, the CDR3 gives the full variable domain: ETGVTQSPTHLIKTRGQQVTLRCSSQSGHNTVSWYQQALGQGPQFIFQYYREEENGRGNFPPRFSGLQFPNYSSELNVNALELDDSALYLCVATGNTEAFFGQGTRLTVV.

J is TRBJ2-6 and V is TRBV19; D perhaps matches TRBD2 (7 bases). Per germline, CDR1 LNHDA and CDR2 SQIVND (reference sequence). V dropped 10 bases and J dropped 0 bases, with 13 bases sitting between them. This CDR3 is built from 15 residues. The CDR3 DNA reads as TGTGCCACTAAGGGGGGGGTCTCTGGGGCCAACGTCCTGACTTTC. This gives the protein CATKGGVSGANVLTF.

V gene TRBV29-1 combines with J gene TRBJ2-1; 10 bases align to TRBD1. Germline V CDR1 and CDR2: SQVTM, ANQGSEA. The CDR3 contains 16 residues. Trimming at V came to 1 base and at J to 0 bases, leaving 3 bases not matched to a gene. CDR3 sequence reads: CSVEGRTGGSYNEQFF. The CDR3 region has the DNA TGCAGCGTTGAAGGCCGGACAGGGGGCTCCTACAATGAGCAGTTCTTC.

The V call is TRBV6-1, the J call TRBJ1-2, with D perhaps matching TRBD1 (5 bases). Germline values: CDR1 MNHNS, CDR2 SASEGT. V was shortened by 6 bases and J by 1 base, with 15 bases between the two germline ends. This CDR3 spans 15 amino acids. The CDR3 sequence: CASRSLTALNYGYTF. The CDR3 nucleotides are TGTGCCAGCAGGTCTTTGACAGCCCTTAACTATGGCTACACCTTC.

The V call is TRBV4-1, the J call TRBJ1-5; the D is unclear. V gave up 6 bases and J gave up 3 bases, with 9 bases separating them. The CDR3 covers 13 residues. Germline CDR1 is MGHRA and CDR2 is YSYEKL. Written as DNA, the CDR3 is TGCGCCAGCAGTCCACAAGACAATCAGCCCCAGCATTTT. It codes for CASSPQDNQPQHF.

The chain uses TRBV15 and TRBJ2-2; D ambiguous. The length of the CDR3 is 12 residues. V gave up 0 bases and J gave up 8 bases, with 4 bases separating them. Germline CDR1 reads LNHNV; CDR2 reads YYDKDF (reference sequence). The CDR3 spells CATSRDRGELFF. The CDR3, as DNA: TGTGCCACCAGCAGAGATCGGGGGGAGCTGTTTTTT.

The chain recombines TRBV27 with TRBJ2-7; D unresolved. The CDR3 sequence is 12 residues long. The germline V gene has CDR1 MNHEY and CDR2 SMNVEV (reference sequence). The germline V and J ends were trimmed by 2 bases and 0 bases, with 2 bases remaining between them. The CDR3 reads CASSLGSYEQYF. In DNA form, the CDR3 reads TGTGCCAGCAGTTTAGGCTCCTACGAGCAGTACTTC.

The chain couples TRBV10-3 to TRBJ2-7, with TRBD2 matching over 13 bases. The CDR3 sequence is 16 residues long. Germline V gene lookup returns CDR1 ENHRY and CDR2 SYGVKD. V lost 6 bases to trimming and J lost 0 bases; unmatched junction nucleotides: 5. CDR3 loop: CAIRGLAGSSSYEQYF. The CDR3 nucleotides are TGTGCCATCAGGGGACTAGCGGGGTCATCCTCCTACGAGCAGTACTTC.

The chain carries TRBV19 and TRBJ2-5; 10 bases are shared with TRBD1. V was clipped by 5 bases and J by 5 bases; unmatched bases: 8. CDR3 length equals 15 residues. CDR1 is LNHDA, CDR2 SQIVND, per germline (reference sequence). CDR3 nucleotides: TGTGCCAGTAGTTCCCCCGGGACAGGGGACGAGACCCAGTACTTC. Protein product: CASSSPGTGDETQYF.

The chain couples TRBV6-6 to TRBJ1-6; D possibly corresponds to TRBD1 (5 bases). CDR3 length: 13 residues. In germline, CDR1 is MNHNY, CDR2 SVGAGI (reference sequence). V dropped 7 bases and J dropped 9 bases, with 13 bases sitting between them. CDR3 bases: TGTGCCAGCAATCCACTCGGGGGTTCACCCCTCCACTTT. Translating it yields CASNPLGGSPLHF.

The chain joins TRBV6-5 to TRBJ2-1, with unresolved D. This CDR3 is 13 amino acids long. Germline V gene sequence: CDR1 MNHEY, CDR2 SVGAGI. The V and J ends lost 5 bases and 4 bases respectively, with 9 bases between them. The CDR3 bases are TGTGCCAGCAGTCTCGGGCGGTACAATGAGCAGTTCTTC. It is translated as CASSLGRYNEQFF.

J is TRBJ1-5 and V is TRBV30; no definite D call. This CDR3 comprises 12 residues. The V end lost 0 bases, the J end lost 3 bases, and 3 bases lay between the germline ends. Germline V gene data show CDR1 as GTSNPN and CDR2 as SVGIG (reference sequence). CDR3 loop: CAWSVLNQPQHF. CDR3 coding DNA: TGTGCCTGGAGTGTCCTCAATCAGCCCCAGCATTTT.

The chain is built from TRBV14 and TRBJ2-1; 9 nucleotides line up with TRBD1. The junction had 11 bases not matched to a gene; V was cut back by 2 bases and J by 3 bases. The CDR3 is 18 residues long. Germline values: CDR1 SGHDN, CDR2 FVKESK. CDR3 region: CASSQSRRRDRDYNEQFF. The CDR3 DNA reads as TGTGCCAGCAGCCAATCAAGACGCCGGGACAGGGACTACAATGAGCAGTTCTTC.

In its sample, this clone was seen once. The V and J genes are TRBV6-5 and TRBJ1-1, with TRBD1 as a possible D gene (5 bases). This CDR3 has 15 amino acids. V lost 5 bases and J 0 bases, leaving 13 bases between the germline ends. Germline V gene sequence: CDR1 MNHEY, CDR2 SVGAGI. CDR3: CASSHLDSLNTEAFF. DNA for the CDR3: TGTGCCAGCAGTCATCTAGACAGCCTGAACACTGAAGCTTTCTTT.

This chain connects TRBV12-5 to TRBJ1-1; D remains ambiguous. V lost 4 bases and J lost 2, with 8 bases in between. Germline assignment: CDR1 LGHNT and CDR2 FRNRAP. This CDR3 region has 13 residues. CDR3 coding DNA: TGTGCTAGTGGTTCAAACGGTAACACTGAAGCTTTCTTT. It codes for CASGSNGNTEAFF.

The chain employs TRBV2 and TRBJ1-1; D possibly corresponds to TRBD1 (5 bases). V was pared by 6 bases and J by 5 bases, with 19 bases between. Germline V gene sequence: CDR1 SNHLY, CDR2 FYNNEI. The CDR3 is 15 amino acids. The CDR3 DNA reads as TGTGCCAGCAGCCGCTACTCTGGGGGGGAGACTGAAGCTTTCTTT. As protein: CASSRYSGGETEAFF.

This chain joins TRBV10-3 and TRBJ2-7; D is unresolved. The V end was cut by 4 bases, the J end by 0 bases, with 7 bases between. Germline V CDR1 and CDR2: ENHRY, SYGVKD. This CDR3 has 13 amino acids. The DNA for the CDR3 is TGTGCCATCAGTGTACGGCTCTCCTACGAGCAGTACTTC. Encoded protein: CAISVRLSYEQYF.

The chain uses TRBV19 and TRBJ1-2, with D uncertain. The CDR3 consists of 13 residues. Trimming stripped 3 bases from V and 4 bases from J, with 9 bases between. CDR1 LNHDA and CDR2 SQIVND come from the germline V gene (reference sequence). The CDR3: CASSIGYVYGYTF. The CDR3 nucleotides read TGTGCCAGTAGTATTGGTTACGTCTATGGCTACACCTTC.